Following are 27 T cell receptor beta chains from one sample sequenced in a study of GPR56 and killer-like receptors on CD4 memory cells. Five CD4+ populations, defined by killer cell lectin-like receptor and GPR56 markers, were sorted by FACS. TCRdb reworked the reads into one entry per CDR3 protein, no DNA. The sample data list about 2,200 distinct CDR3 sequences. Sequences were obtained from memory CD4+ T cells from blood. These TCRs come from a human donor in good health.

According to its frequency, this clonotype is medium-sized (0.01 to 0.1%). CDR3: CAWSSGANQPQHF. The J gene is TRBJ1-5, the V gene TRBV30. This CDR3 is 13 amino acids long. CDR1 and CDR2 (germline): GTSNPN, SVGIG (reference sequence).

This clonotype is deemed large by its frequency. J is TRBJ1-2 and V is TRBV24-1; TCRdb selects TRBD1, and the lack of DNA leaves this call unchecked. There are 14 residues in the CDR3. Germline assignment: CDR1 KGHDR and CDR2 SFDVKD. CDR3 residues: CATSDSGTTYGYTF.

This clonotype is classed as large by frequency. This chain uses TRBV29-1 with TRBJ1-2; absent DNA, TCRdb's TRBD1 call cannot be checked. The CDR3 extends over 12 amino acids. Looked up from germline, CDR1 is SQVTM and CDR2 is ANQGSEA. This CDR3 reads CSVLTGKWGYTF.

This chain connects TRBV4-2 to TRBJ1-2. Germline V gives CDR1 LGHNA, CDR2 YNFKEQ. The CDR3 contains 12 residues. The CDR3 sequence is CASSLSGFGYTF.

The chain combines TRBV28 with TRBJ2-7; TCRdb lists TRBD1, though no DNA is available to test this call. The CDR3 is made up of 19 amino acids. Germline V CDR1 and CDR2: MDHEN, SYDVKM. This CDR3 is CASSFGDRGVGGRKSEQYF.

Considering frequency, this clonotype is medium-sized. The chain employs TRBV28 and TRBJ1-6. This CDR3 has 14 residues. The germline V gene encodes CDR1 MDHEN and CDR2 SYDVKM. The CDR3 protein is CASSSRGNNSPLHF. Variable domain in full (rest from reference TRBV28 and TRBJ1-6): DVKVTQSSRYLVKRTGEKVFLECVQDMDHENMFWYRQDPGLGLRLIYFSYDVKMKEKGDIPEGYSVSREKKERFSLILESASTNQTSMYLCASSSRGNNSPLHFGNGTRLTVT.

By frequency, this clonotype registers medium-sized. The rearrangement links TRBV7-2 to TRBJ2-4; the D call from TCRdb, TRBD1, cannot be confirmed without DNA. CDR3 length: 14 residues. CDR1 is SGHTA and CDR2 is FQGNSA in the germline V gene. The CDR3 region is CASSAGQGWDIQYF.

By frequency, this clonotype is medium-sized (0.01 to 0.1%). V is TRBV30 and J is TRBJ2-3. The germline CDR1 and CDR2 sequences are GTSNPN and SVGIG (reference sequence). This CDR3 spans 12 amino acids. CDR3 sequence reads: CAGGQHTDTQYF. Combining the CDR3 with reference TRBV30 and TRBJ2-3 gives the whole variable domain SQTIHQWPATLVQPVGSPLSLECTVEGTSNPNLYWYRQAAGRGLQLLFYSVGIGQISSEVPQNLSASRPQDRQFILSSKKLLLSDSGFYLCAGGQHTDTQYFGPGTRLTVL.

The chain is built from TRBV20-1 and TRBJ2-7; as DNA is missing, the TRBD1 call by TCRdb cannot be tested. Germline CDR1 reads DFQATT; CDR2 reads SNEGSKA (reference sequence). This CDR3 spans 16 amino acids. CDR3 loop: CSARAYPGQGQYEQYF.

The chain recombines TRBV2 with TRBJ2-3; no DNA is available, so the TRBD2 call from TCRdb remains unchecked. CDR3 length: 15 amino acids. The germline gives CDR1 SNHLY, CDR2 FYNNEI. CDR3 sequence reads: CASGRLGGRTDTQYF.

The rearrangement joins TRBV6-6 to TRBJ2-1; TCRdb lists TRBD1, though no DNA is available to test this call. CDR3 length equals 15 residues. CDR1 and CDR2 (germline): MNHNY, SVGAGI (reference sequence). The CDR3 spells CASSLPQGQGAQQFF.

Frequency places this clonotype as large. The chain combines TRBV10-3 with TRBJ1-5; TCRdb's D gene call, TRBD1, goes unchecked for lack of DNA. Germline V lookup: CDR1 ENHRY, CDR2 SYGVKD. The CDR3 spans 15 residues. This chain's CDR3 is CAISEFRGGNQPQHF.

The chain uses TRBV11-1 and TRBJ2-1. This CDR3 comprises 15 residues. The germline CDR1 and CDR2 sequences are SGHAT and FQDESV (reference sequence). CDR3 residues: CASSLLLSIPNEQFF.

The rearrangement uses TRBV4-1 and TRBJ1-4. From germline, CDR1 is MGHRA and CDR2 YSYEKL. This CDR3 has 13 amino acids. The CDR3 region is CASCFNSGEKLFF.

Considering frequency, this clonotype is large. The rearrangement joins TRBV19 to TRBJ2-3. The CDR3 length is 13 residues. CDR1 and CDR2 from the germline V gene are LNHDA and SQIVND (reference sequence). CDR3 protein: CASSMQRTDTQYF.

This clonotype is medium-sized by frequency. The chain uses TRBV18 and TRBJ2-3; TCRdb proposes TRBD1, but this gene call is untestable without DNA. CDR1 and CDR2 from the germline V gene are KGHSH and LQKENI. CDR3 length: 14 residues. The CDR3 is CASSPGRGADTQYF.

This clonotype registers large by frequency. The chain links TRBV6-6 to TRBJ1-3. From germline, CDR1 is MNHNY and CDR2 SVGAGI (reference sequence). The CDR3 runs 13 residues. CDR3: CASSSSSGNTIYF.

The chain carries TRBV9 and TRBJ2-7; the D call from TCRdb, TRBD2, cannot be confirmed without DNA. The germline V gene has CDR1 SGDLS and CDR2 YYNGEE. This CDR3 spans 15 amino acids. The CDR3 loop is CASSALPGLAHEQYF.

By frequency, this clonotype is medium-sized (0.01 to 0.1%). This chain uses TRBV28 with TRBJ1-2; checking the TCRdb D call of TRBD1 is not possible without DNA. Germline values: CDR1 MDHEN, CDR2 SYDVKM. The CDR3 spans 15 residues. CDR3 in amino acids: CASSLGQGMLYGYTF.

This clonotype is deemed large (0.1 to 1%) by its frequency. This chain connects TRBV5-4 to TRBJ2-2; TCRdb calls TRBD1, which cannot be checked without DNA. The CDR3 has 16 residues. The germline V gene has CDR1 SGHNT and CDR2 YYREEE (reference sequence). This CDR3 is CASSLAGQGTTGELFF.

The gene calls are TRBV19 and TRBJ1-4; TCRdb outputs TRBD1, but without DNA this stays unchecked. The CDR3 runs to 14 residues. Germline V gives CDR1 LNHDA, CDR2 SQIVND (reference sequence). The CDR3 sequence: CASSLTGFDEKLFF. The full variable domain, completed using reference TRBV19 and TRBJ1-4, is DGGITQSPKYLFRKEGQNVTLSCEQNLNHDAMYWYRQDPGQGLRLIYYSQIVNDFQKGDIAEGYSVSREKKESFPLTVTSAQKNPTAFYLCASSLTGFDEKLFFGSGTQLSVL.

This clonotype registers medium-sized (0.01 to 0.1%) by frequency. The CDR3 region is CASSSASGTQETQYF. The rearrangement joins TRBV19 to TRBJ2-5; TCRdb's D gene call, TRBD1, goes unchecked for lack of DNA. In germline, CDR1 is LNHDA, CDR2 SQIVND (reference sequence). The CDR3 runs to 15 residues.

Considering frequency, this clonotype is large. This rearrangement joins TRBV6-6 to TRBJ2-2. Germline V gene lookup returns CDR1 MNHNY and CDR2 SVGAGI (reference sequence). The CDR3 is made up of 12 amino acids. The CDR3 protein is CASNRYTGELFF.

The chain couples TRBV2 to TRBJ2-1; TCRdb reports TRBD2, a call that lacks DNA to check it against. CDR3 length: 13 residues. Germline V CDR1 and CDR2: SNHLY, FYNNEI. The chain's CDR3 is CASSESEAREQFF.

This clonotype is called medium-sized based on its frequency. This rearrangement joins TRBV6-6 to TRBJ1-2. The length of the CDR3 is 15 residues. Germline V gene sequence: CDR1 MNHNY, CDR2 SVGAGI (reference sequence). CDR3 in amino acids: CASRVRDAANYGYTF.

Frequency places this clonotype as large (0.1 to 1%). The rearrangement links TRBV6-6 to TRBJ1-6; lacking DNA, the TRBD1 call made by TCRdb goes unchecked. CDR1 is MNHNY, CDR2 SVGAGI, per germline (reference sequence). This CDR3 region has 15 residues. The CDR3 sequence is CASSYSRQGNSPLHF.

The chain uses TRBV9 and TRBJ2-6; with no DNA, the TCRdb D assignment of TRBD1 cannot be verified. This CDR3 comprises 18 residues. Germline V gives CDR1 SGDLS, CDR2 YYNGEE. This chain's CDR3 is CASSVTPGLCSGANVLTF.